The 30 T cell receptor beta chains given below trace back to one sample, sequenced in a study of blood T cell repertoires in COVID-19. Assay used: immunoSEQ multiplex PCR; TCRdb lists only in-frame clones, some missing. The table shows 100,000 to 150,000 clones, with approximately 74% occurring only once. Material for sequencing was peripheral blood. These receptors were taken from an elderly man with COVID-19, enrolled during active disease.

In its sample, this clone was seen once. This chain connects TRBV6-5 to TRBJ2-4, with 9 bases fitting TRBD2. The length of the CDR3 is 13 residues. Germline CDR1 and CDR2: MNHEY and SVGAGI. J lost 11 bases, V lost 8 bases, and 10 bases had no gene match. The CDR3 sequence is CASALLAGGVQYF. Written as DNA, the CDR3 is TGTGCCAGCGCTCTACTAGCGGGTGGGGTTCAGTACTTC.

The chain links TRBV18 to TRBJ2-1; D perhaps matches TRBD1 (5 bases). This CDR3 has 16 amino acids. The ends were cut back, 0 bases at V and 8 bases at J, with 17 bases in the middle. The germline CDR1 and CDR2 sequences are KGHSH and LQKENI. The CDR3 region has the DNA TGTGCCAGCTCACCACCGTCGTGGGGCTTGAGGTATGAGCAGTTCTTC. This sequence encodes CASSPPSWGLRYEQFF.

The chain links TRBV11-2 to TRBJ2-7; TRBD2 agrees at 10 bases. CDR1 and CDR2 from the germline V gene are SGHAT and FQNNGV. The CDR3 is 14 residues long. Unmatched junction bases numbered 4, after V lost 5 bases and J lost 3 bases. The CDR3 region is CASSLAGVFYEQYF. The CDR3 DNA reads TGTGCCAGCAGCCTAGCGGGAGTGTTCTACGAGCAGTACTTC.

The chain is built from TRBV11-2 and TRBJ2-2; D gene uncertain. Germline assignment: CDR1 SGHAT and CDR2 FQNNGV. Trimming stripped 1 base from V and 8 bases from J, with 8 bases between. The CDR3 runs 13 residues. The CDR3 DNA reads as TGTGCCAGCAGCTTAGGAGTGGTGGGGGAGCTGTTTTTT. Its translation is CASSLGVVGELFF.

About this clone itself: The junction departs from the called germline gene at one end, perhaps through a read error. In DNA form, the CDR3 reads TGTGCCACCAGTGATTTGACCCAGGGCTCCCACGAGCAGTACTTC. Its translation is CATSDLTQGSHEQYF. The chain carries TRBV24-1 and TRBJ2-7; weak D call: TRBD1 (5 bases). CDR3 length: 15 amino acids. CDR1 and CDR2 (germline): KGHDR, SFDVKD.

V is TRBV29-1 and J is TRBJ2-7, with TRBD1 as a possible D gene (5 bases). The CDR3 runs to 15 residues. The germline gives CDR1 SQVTM, CDR2 ANQGSEA. V lost 6 bases to trimming and J lost 7 bases, with 25 bases between them. Written as DNA, the CDR3 is TGCAGCGTCCTAGGAGCCCTGGACAAGCCGTTGGAGCAGTACTTC. It yields the protein CSVLGALDKPLEQYF.

This clone was picked up a small number of times. The J gene is TRBJ1-2, the V gene TRBV5-6; 8 bases agree with TRBD1. Germline assignment: CDR1 SGHDT and CDR2 YYEEEE. V shed 3 bases, J shed 3 bases, and the junction held 4 bases outside the gene matches. The CDR3 totals 14 residues. In DNA, the CDR3 is TGTGCCAGCAGCTCTCCGGGACAGGACTATGGCTACACCTTC. As protein: CASSSPGQDYGYTF.

The rearrangement uses TRBV7-2 and TRBJ2-7; 11 nucleotides agree with TRBD1. CDR3 length: 15 amino acids. Germline CDR1 is SGHTA and CDR2 is FQGNSA. V lost 5 bases to trimming and J lost 3 bases; unmatched junction nucleotides: 6. CDR3 region: CASSTGQGAGYEQYF. The DNA for the CDR3 is TGTGCCAGCAGCACCGGACAGGGGGCAGGCTACGAGCAGTACTTC.

V usage is TRBV13 and J usage is TRBJ2-5, with 7 bases matching TRBD1. This CDR3 is built from 14 residues. In germline, CDR1 is PRHDT, CDR2 FYEKMQ (reference sequence). V was clipped by 5 bases and J by 3 bases; unmatched bases: 6. The CDR3 region has the DNA TGTGCCAGCAGCGAGCGGACAGGCGAAGAGACCCAGTACTTC. It encodes CASSERTGEETQYF.

The J gene is TRBJ2-7, the V gene TRBV6-2 or TRBV6-3; D uncertain. Germline assignment: CDR1 MNHEY and CDR2 SVGEGT. V shed 2 bases and J shed 1 base, with 9 bases lying between them. The CDR3 extends over 14 amino acids. CDR3 DNA: TGTGCCAGCAGTTACGCTGGCCCTTCCTACGAGCAGTACTTC. Encoded protein: CASSYAGPSYEQYF.

The table lists this clone with a few counts. CDR3 in amino acids: CASRLGGGRGPSGYTF. DNA of the CDR3: TGTGCCAGCAGGTTGGGAGGTGGCAGGGGGCCTTCCGGCTACACCTTC. The rearrangement uses TRBV2 and TRBJ1-2, with 8 bases matching TRBD1. Per germline, CDR1 SNHLY and CDR2 FYNNEI. The CDR3 runs 16 residues. The junction had 17 bases not matched to a gene; V was cut back by 6 bases and J by 8 bases.

This clone was counted between two and nine times. The V and J genes are TRBV5-1 and TRBJ2-2, with 9 nucleotides matching TRBD2. Germline CDR1 reads SGHRS; CDR2 reads YFSETQ. The CDR3 consists of 15 residues. Trimming cost V 6 bases and J 10 bases; bases outside gene matches: 13. The CDR3 loop reads CASNTKPGLAEELFF. The DNA for the CDR3 is TGCGCCAGCAACACTAAACCGGGACTAGCAGAGGAGCTGTTTTTT.

The sample holds a few counts of this clone. The chain joins TRBV6-5 to TRBJ2-1, with a tentative D call TRBD1 (6 bases). V was clipped by 2 bases and J by 15 bases, with 17 bases between them. CDR1 is MNHEY and CDR2 is SVGAGI in the germline V gene. The CDR3 covers 13 residues. The CDR3 coding sequence is TGTGCCAGCAGTTACCACAAGGGGGTGTTATGGTTCTTC. Its translation is CASSYHKGVLWFF.

As concerns this clone: A junction end diverges from the germline sequence, so it may reflect a read error. The chain carries TRBV12-5 and TRBJ2-1, with 7 bases aligning to TRBD2. The CDR3 has 16 amino acids. Germline values: CDR1 LGHNT, CDR2 FRNRAP. The CDR3 DNA reads TGTGCTAGTGGGTTGGTGGGAGGGAGCTCCTACAATGAGCAGTTCTTC. Protein: CASGLVGGSSYNEQFF.

The rearrangement links TRBV24-1 to TRBJ2-7; D ambiguous. The germline gives CDR1 KGHDR, CDR2 SFDVKD. V lost 3 bases, J lost 3 bases, and 5 bases lay in between. The CDR3 runs 12 residues. The CDR3 here is CATSDQNYEQYF. In nucleotides, the CDR3 is TGTGCCACCAGTGATCAAAACTACGAGCAGTACTTC.

The V call is TRBV4-2, the J call TRBJ1-5; 11 bases match TRBD1. The CDR3 covers 15 residues. With 2 bases clipped from V and 6 bases from J, the junction kept 3 bases outside the gene matches. Germline V lookup: CDR1 LGHNA, CDR2 YNFKEQ. DNA of the CDR3: TGTGCCAGCAGCCAACAGGACAGGGGGCCTCAGCCCCAGCATTTT. It translates to CASSQQDRGPQPQHF.

This rearrangement joins TRBV5-1 to TRBJ1-1, with D perhaps TRBD1 (6 bases). V was shortened by 0 bases and J by 4 bases, with 7 bases between the two germline ends. The CDR3 has 13 residues. Germline loops: CDR1 SGHRS, CDR2 YFSETQ. The CDR3 loop is CASSLVQGTEAFF. The DNA for the CDR3 is TGCGCCAGCAGCTTGGTACAGGGCACTGAAGCTTTCTTT.

This rearrangement joins TRBV7-2 to TRBJ2-5; D not certain. The CDR3 is 13 amino acids. V was cut by 4 bases and J by 1 base, with 7 bases left in between. Per germline, CDR1 SGHTA and CDR2 FQGNSA. The chain's CDR3 is CASSSEIQETQYF. In DNA, the CDR3 is TGTGCCAGCAGCTCAGAAATCCAAGAGACCCAGTACTTC.

The rearrangement joins TRBV6-6 to TRBJ1-2, with 9 bases fitting TRBD1. CDR1 MNHNY and CDR2 SVGAGI come from the germline V gene (reference sequence). V lost 5 bases, J lost 4 bases, and 8 bases stayed unmatched. This CDR3 spans 15 amino acids. DNA for the CDR3: TGTGCCAGCAGTCACAACCAGGACAGGGGCTATGGCTACACCTTC. Residues: CASSHNQDRGYGYTF.

This chain joins TRBV5-1 and TRBJ2-3, with 13 bases matching TRBD2. V gave up 0 bases and J gave up 6 bases; unmatched junction bases: 7. Germline-derived CDR1 and CDR2 are SGHRS and YFSETQ. This CDR3 comprises 17 residues. CDR3 nucleotide sequence: TGCGCCAGCAGCTTGGAGGTGGGACTAGCGGGGAGGGATACGCAGTATTTT. Translating gives CASSLEVGLAGRDTQYF.

The chain links TRBV15 to TRBJ1-6; D perhaps matches TRBD1 (6 bases). Per the germline V gene, CDR1 is LNHNV and CDR2 is YYDKDF (reference sequence). The V gene lost 1 base and the J gene lost 6 bases, with 13 bases spanning the gap. The CDR3 extends over 16 amino acids. The CDR3 sequence is CATSRGGQLRNSPLHF. DNA of the CDR3: TGTGCCACCAGCAGAGGGGGGCAACTGCGTAATTCACCCCTCCACTTT.

This clone has just a few counts. V gene TRBV6-5 combines with J gene TRBJ1-2; no clear D. The germline gives CDR1 MNHEY, CDR2 SVGAGI. The CDR3 covers 13 residues. V gave up 0 bases and J gave up 7 bases, with 9 bases separating them. The CDR3: CASSYSVSGGYTF. As DNA, the CDR3 is TGTGCCAGCAGTTACTCGGTTTCGGGTGGCTACACCTTC.

The V and J genes are TRBV4-1 and TRBJ2-7, with D tentatively TRBD2 (5 bases). V gave up 1 base and J gave up 0 bases, with 10 bases separating them. The germline gives CDR1 MGHRA, CDR2 YSYEKL. The CDR3 is 15 residues long. CDR3 DNA: TGCGCCAGCAGCCAAGGAGGCGGGTTCTCCTACGAGCAGTACTTC. Protein product: CASSQGGGFSYEQYF.

The chain employs TRBV9 and TRBJ2-5; TRBD2 might be the D (6 bases). Trimming removed 0 bases from V and 5 bases from J, with 14 bases in between. CDR3 size: 15 residues. The germline gives CDR1 SGDLS, CDR2 YYNGEE. The CDR3, as DNA: TGTGCCAGCAGCGTAGGTGGTAGCGGAGGGGAGACCCAGTACTTC. Protein product: CASSVGGSGGETQYF.

The chain employs TRBV24-1 and TRBJ2-5; 7 bases are a match to TRBD1. The CDR3 contains 16 residues. Unmatched junction bases numbered 11, after V lost 4 bases and J lost 4 bases. Germline V CDR1 and CDR2: KGHDR, SFDVKD. The CDR3 bases are TGTGCCACCAGTGACCCTGACAGGGACCTTTTAGAGACCCAGTACTTC. Amino acid sequence: CATSDPDRDLLETQYF.

This clone occurred once. The gene calls are TRBV5-5 and TRBJ2-1, with a possible D match to TRBD2 (5 bases). The V gene lost 1 base and the J gene lost 2 bases, with 10 bases spanning the gap. This CDR3 spans 15 amino acids. Germline loops: CDR1 SGHKS, CDR2 YYEKEE (reference sequence). The CDR3, as DNA: TGTGCCAGCAGCTTGTCCTCCGGGACCTACAATGAGCAGTTCTTC. Protein: CASSLSSGTYNEQFF.

The CDR3 spells CASSLEVERAYTGELFF. The CDR3 DNA reads as TGTGCCAGCAGTTTAGAAGTGGAGCGGGCATACACCGGGGAGCTGTTTTTT. The chain links TRBV27 to TRBJ2-2, with a possible D match to TRBD2 (6 bases). This CDR3 spans 17 amino acids. V gave up 2 bases and J gave up 3 bases, with 16 bases separating them. The germline CDR1 and CDR2 sequences are MNHEY and SMNVEV (reference sequence).

V and J are TRBV5-5 and TRBJ1-5; 8 bases line up with TRBD1. Germline CDR1 and CDR2: SGHKS and YYEKEE (reference sequence). The CDR3 has 15 amino acids. The ends lost 0 bases at V and 8 bases at J; junction bases unmatched: 7. In DNA, the CDR3 is TGTGCCAGCAGCTTGGGTGATCAGGGGGCCGAGCCCCAGCATTTT. It encodes CASSLGDQGAEPQHF.

This clone was detected only a few times. The V call is TRBV2, the J call TRBJ2-7; 9 bases fit TRBD2. The CDR3 is 15 residues long. Unmatched junction bases numbered 3, after V lost 1 base and J lost 2 bases. The germline V gene encodes CDR1 SNHLY and CDR2 FYNNEI. The CDR3 nucleotides read TGTGCCAGCAGTGAAGGTTTAGCGGGAGCCTACGAGCAGTACTTC. It encodes CASSEGLAGAYEQYF.

This clone was counted a few times. V is TRBV10-1 and J is TRBJ2-2; the D is unclear. V was clipped by 5 bases and J by 4 bases, with 8 bases between them. The CDR3 is made up of 13 amino acids. Germline V gene data show CDR1 as WNHNN and CDR2 as SYGVQD (reference sequence). DNA for the CDR3: TGCGCCAGCAGTTTCACGCGCACCGGGGAGCTGTTTTTT. The encoded protein is CASSFTRTGELFF.